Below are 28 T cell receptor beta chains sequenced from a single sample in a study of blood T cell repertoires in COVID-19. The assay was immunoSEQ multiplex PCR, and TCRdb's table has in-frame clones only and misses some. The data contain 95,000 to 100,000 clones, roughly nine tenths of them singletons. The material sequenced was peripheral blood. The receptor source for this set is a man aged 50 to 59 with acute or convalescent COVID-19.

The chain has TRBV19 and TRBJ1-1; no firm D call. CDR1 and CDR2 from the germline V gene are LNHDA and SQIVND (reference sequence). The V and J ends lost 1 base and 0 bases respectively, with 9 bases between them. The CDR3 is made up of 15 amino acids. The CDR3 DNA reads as TGTGCCAGTAGTATAGTCCCAGAAATGAACACTGAAGCTTTCTTT. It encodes CASSIVPEMNTEAFF. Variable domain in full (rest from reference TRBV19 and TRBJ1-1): DGGITQSPKYLFRKEGQNVTLSCEQNLNHDAMYWYRQDPGQGLRLIYYSQIVNDFQKGDIAEGYSVSREKKESFPLTVTSAQKNPTAFYLCASSIVPEMNTEAFFGQGTRLTVV.

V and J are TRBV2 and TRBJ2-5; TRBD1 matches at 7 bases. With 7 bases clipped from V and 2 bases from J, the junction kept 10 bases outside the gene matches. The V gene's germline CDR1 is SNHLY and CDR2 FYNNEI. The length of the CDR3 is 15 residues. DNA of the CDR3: TGTGCCAGCAAAGAGTTGACAGGGAGACAAGAGACCCAGTACTTC. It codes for CASKELTGRQETQYF.

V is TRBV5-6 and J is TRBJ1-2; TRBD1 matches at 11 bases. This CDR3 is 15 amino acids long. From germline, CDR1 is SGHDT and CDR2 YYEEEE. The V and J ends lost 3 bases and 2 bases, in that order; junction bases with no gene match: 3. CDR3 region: CASSWGQGGNYGYTF. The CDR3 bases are TGTGCCAGCAGCTGGGGACAGGGGGGGAACTATGGCTACACCTTC.

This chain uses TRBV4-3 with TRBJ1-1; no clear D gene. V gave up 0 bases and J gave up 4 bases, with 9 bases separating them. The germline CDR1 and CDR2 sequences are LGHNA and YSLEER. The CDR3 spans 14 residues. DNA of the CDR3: TGCGCCAGCAGCCAAGAAATTGCGGGCACTGAAGCTTTCTTT. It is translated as CASSQEIAGTEAFF.

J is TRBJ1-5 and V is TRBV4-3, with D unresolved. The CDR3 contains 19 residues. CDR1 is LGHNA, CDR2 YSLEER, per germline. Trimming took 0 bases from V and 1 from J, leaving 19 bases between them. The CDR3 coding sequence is TGCGCCAGCAGCCAAGAATGGGAAGCAGGAGGCTTAAGCAATCAGCCCCAGCATTTT. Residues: CASSQEWEAGGLSNQPQHF.

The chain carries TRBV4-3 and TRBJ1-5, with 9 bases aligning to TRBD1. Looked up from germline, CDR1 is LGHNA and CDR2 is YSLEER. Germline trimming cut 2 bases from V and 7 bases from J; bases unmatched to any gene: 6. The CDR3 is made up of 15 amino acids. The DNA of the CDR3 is TGCGCCAGCAGCCAAAGGACAGGGGTTGAGCAGCCCCAGCATTTT. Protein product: CASSQRTGVEQPQHF.

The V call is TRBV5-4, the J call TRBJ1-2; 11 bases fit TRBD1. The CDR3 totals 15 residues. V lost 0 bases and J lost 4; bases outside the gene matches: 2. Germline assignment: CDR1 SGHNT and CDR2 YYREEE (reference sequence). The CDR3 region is CASSLGDRGGYGYTF. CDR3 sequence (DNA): TGTGCCAGCAGCTTGGGGGACAGGGGGGGCTATGGCTACACCTTC.

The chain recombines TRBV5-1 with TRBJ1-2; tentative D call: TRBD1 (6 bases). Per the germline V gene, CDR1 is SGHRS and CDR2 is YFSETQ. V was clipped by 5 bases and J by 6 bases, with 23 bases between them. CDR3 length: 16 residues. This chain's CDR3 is CASRLFGQGTPNGYTF. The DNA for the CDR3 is TGCGCCAGCAGATTATTCGGCCAGGGGACCCCTAATGGCTACACCTTC.

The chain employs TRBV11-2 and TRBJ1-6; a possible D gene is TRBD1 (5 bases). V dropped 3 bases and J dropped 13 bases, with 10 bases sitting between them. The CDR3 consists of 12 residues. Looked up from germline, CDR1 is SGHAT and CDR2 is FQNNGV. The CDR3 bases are TGTGCCAGCAGCTTTGGGGGGTTTCCCCTCCACTTT. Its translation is CASSFGGFPLHF.

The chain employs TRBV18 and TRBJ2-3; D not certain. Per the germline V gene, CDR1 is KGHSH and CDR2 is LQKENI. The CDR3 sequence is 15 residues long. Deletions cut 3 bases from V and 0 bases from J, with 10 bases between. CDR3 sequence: CASSPNPVSTDTQYF. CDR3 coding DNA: TGTGCCAGCTCACCGAATCCGGTAAGCACAGATACGCAGTATTTT.

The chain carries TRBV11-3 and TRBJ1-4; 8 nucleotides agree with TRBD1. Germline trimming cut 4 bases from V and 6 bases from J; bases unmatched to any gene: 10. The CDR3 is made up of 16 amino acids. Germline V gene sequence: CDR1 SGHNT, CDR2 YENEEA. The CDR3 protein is CASSSDREGMDEKLFF. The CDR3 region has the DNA TGTGCCAGCAGCTCGGACAGGGAAGGGATGGATGAAAAACTGTTTTTT.

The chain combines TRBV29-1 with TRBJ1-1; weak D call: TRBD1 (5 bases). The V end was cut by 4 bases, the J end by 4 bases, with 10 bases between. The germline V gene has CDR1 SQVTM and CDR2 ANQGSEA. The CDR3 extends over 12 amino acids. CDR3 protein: CSVGQTLTEAFF. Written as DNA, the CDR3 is TGCAGCGTTGGACAGACACTCACTGAAGCTTTCTTT.

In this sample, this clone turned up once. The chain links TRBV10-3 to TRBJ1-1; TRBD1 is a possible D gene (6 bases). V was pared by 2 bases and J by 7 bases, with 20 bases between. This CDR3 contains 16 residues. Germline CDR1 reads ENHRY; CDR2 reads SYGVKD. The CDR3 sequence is CAISELGGGATVEAFF. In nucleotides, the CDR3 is TGTGCCATCAGTGAGCTCGGGGGGGGCGCGACAGTTGAAGCTTTCTTT.

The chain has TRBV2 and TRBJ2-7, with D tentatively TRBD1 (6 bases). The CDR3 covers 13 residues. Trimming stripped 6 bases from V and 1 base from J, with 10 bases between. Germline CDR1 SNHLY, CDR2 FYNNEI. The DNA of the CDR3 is TGTGCCAGCAGCCGGGACAAGTCCTACGAGCAGTACTTC. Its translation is CASSRDKSYEQYF.

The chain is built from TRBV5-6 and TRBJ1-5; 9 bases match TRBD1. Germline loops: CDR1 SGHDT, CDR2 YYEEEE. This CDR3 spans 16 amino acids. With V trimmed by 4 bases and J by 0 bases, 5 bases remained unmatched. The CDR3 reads CASSRGQGSSNQPQHF. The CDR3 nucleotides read TGTGCCAGCAGCCGTGGACAGGGGTCTAGCAATCAGCCCCAGCATTTT.

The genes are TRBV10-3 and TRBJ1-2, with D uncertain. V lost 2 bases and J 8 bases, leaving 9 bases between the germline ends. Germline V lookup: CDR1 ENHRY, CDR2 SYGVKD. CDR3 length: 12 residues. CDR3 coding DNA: TGTGCCATCAGTGAGGCGGAAAGAGGCTACACCTTC. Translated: CAISEAERGYTF.

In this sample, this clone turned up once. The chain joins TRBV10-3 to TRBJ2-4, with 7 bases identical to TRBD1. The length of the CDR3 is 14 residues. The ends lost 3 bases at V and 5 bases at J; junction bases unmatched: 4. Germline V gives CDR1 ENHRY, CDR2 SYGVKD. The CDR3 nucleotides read TGTGCCATCAGTGACCGGGACAGCGAAAACATTCAGTACTTC. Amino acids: CAISDRDSENIQYF.

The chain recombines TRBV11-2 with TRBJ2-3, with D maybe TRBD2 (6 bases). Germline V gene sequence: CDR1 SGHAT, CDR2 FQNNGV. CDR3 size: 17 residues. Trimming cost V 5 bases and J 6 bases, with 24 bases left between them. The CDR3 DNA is TGTGCCAGCAGCCCCCTCCTGGCGGCGGGGCCCCGGGATACGCAGTATTTT. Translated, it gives CASSPLLAAGPRDTQYF.

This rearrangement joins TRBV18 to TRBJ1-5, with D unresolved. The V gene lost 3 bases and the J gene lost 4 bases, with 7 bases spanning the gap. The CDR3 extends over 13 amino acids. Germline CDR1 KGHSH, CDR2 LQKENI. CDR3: CASSPLQNQPQHF. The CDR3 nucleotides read TGTGCCAGCTCACCGTTACAGAATCAGCCCCAGCATTTT.

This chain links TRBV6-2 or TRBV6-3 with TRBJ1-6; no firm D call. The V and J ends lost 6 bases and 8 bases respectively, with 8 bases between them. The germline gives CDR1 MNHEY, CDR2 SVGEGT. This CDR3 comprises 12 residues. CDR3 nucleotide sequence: TGTGCCAGCAGCGCGGAGGATTCACCCCTCCACTTT. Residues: CASSAEDSPLHF.

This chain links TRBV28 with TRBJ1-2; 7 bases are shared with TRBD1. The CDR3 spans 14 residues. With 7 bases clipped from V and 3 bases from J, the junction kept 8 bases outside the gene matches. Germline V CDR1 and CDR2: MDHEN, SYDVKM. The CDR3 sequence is CASTQPDRHYGYTF. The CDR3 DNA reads TGTGCCAGCACCCAACCGGACAGGCACTATGGCTACACCTTC.

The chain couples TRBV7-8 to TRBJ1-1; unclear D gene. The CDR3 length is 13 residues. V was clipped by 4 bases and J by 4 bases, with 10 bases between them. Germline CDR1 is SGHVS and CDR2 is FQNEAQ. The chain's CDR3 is CASSSEISTEAFF. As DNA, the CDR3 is TGTGCCAGCAGCTCGGAGATTAGCACTGAAGCTTTCTTT.

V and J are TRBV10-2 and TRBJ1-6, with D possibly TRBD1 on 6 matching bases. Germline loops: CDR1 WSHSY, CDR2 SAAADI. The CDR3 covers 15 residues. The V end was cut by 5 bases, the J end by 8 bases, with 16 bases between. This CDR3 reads CASSPGGAFHSPLHF. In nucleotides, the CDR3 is TGCGCCAGCAGTCCGGGGGGCGCATTCCATTCACCCCTCCACTTT.

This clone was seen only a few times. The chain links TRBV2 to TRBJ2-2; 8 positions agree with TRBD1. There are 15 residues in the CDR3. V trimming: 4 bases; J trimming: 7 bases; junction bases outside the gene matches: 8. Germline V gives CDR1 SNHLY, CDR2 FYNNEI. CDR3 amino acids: CASSGWQGAVGELFF. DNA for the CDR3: TGTGCCAGCAGTGGTTGGCAGGGGGCCGTCGGGGAGCTGTTTTTT.

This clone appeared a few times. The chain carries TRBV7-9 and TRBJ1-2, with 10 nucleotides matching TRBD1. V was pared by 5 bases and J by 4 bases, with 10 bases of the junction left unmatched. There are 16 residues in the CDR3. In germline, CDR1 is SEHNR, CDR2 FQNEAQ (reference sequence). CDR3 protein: CASSPTGGGPPYGYTF. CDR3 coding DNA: TGTGCCAGCAGCCCGACAGGGGGCGGTCCTCCCTATGGCTACACCTTC.

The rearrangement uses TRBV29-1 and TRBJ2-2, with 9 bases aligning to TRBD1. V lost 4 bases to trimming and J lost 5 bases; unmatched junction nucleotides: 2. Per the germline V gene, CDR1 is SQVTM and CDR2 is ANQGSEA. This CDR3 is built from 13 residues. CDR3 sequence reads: CSVVQGATGELFF. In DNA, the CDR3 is TGCAGCGTTGTACAGGGGGCGACCGGGGAGCTGTTTTTT.

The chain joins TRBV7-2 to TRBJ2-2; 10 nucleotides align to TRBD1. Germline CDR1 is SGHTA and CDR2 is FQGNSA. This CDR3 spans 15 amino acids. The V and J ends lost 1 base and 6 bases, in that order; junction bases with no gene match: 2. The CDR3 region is CASSLGQGAAGELFF. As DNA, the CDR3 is TGTGCCAGCAGCTTAGGACAGGGGGCAGCCGGGGAGCTGTTTTTT.

The CDR3 region has the DNA TGTGCCAGCAGAAATACAGGGGGGAATGGCTACACCTTC. It codes for CASRNTGGNGYTF. The chain joins TRBV12-3 or TRBV12-4 to TRBJ1-2; 8 nucleotides align to TRBD1. V trimming: 6 bases; J trimming: 6 bases; junction bases outside the gene matches: 6. The CDR3 runs to 13 residues.